The 24 T cell receptor beta chains given below trace back to one sample, sequenced in a study of monozygotic twins with inflammatory bowel disease. TCRdb reprocessed the 5' RACE reads and reports one entry per CDR3 protein, with no DNA. The sample totals around 100,000 distinct CDR3 sequences. Material for sequencing was blood. The source is a human donor with ulcerative colitis or Crohn's disease, or a healthy co-twin of an affected twin (not recorded which).

The rearrangement joins TRBV20-1 to TRBJ2-5; the D gene TCRdb calls, TRBD1, cannot be checked with no DNA. This CDR3 is 15 amino acids long. Germline CDR1 reads DFQATT; CDR2 reads SNEGSKA (reference sequence). CDR3 region: CSARSGQGVLETQYF.

The V gene is TRBV6-1, the J gene TRBJ2-1; lacking DNA, the TRBD2 call made by TCRdb goes unchecked. The CDR3 has 15 residues. Germline CDR1 MNHNS, CDR2 SASEGT. The CDR3 protein is CASSDKTSWAYEQFF.

This rearrangement joins TRBV7-9 to TRBJ2-3. The CDR3 covers 13 residues. CDR1 and CDR2 from the germline V gene are SEHNR and FQNEAQ (reference sequence). The chain's CDR3 is CASSSDGTDTQYF.

This chain connects TRBV30 to TRBJ2-7. CDR3 length: 13 amino acids. The V gene's germline CDR1 is GTSNPN and CDR2 SVGIG (reference sequence). The CDR3 here is CAWSAGPSYEQYF. The full variable domain, in which reference TRBV30 and TRBJ2-7 provide the parts outside the CDR3, is SQTIHQWPATLVQPVGSPLSLECTVEGTSNPNLYWYRQAAGRGLQLLFYSVGIGQISSEVPQNLSASRPQDRQFILSSKKLLLSDSGFYLCAWSAGPSYEQYFGPGTRLTVT.

The chain has TRBV6-2 or TRBV6-3 and TRBJ2-6; checking the TCRdb D call of TRBD1 is not possible without DNA. Germline V CDR1 and CDR2: MNHEY, SVGEGT. The CDR3 spans 18 residues. The CDR3 loop is CASSSKGRGSSGANVLTF.

The gene calls are TRBV11-2 and TRBJ2-5; no DNA is available, so the TRBD2 call from TCRdb remains unchecked. CDR3 size: 12 residues. Germline CDR1 reads SGHAT; CDR2 reads FQNNGV. Here the CDR3 reads CASSLSPHDQYF.

This chain connects TRBV5-6 to TRBJ2-7; TCRdb proposes TRBD1, but this gene call is untestable without DNA. The CDR3 runs to 16 residues. Germline V gene sequence: CDR1 SGHDT, CDR2 YYEEEE. CDR3 region: CASTLEQGPLDYEQYF.

The V gene is TRBV20-1, the J gene TRBJ2-1. Germline V gene data show CDR1 as DFQATT and CDR2 as SNEGSKA (reference sequence). There are 12 residues in the CDR3. The CDR3 region is CSAREEYNEQFF.

This chain connects TRBV6-5 to TRBJ2-1; TCRdb outputs TRBD2, but without DNA this stays unchecked. The CDR3 consists of 16 residues. The germline CDR1 and CDR2 sequences are MNHEY and SVGAGI. The CDR3 here is CASSYFIAGRNNEQFF.

The chain uses TRBV24-1 and TRBJ2-1. Germline V gene lookup returns CDR1 KGHDR and CDR2 SFDVKD. The CDR3 runs to 11 residues. CDR3 in amino acids: CATSAYNEQFF.

This sequence joins TRBV12-3 or TRBV12-4 and TRBJ1-1; the TCRdb call, TRBD1, lacks DNA for checking. The CDR3 length is 16 residues. The CDR3 sequence: CASSPGTGGLSTEAFF.

The chain links TRBV27 to TRBJ1-6. The CDR3 consists of 15 residues. Germline loops: CDR1 MNHEY, CDR2 SMNVEV (reference sequence). The CDR3 region is CASSLQGLFNSPLHF.

By frequency, this clonotype registers medium-sized. The chain links TRBV27 to TRBJ2-2. Germline CDR1 is MNHEY and CDR2 is SMNVEV (reference sequence). The CDR3 runs 16 residues. The CDR3 sequence: CASSSLVTRSAGELFF.

This chain links TRBV19 with TRBJ1-4; there is no DNA to check the TCRdb D call of TRBD1. This CDR3 contains 15 residues. The germline gives CDR1 LNHDA, CDR2 SQIVND (reference sequence). The CDR3 is CASSLEGEVDEKLFF. Together with reference TRBV19 and TRBJ1-4, the CDR3 gives the full variable domain: DGGITQSPKYLFRKEGQNVTLSCEQNLNHDAMYWYRQDPGQGLRLIYYSQIVNDFQKGDIAEGYSVSREKKESFPLTVTSAQKNPTAFYLCASSLEGEVDEKLFFGSGTQLSVL.

The chain carries TRBV7-3 and TRBJ2-5; the TCRdb call, TRBD2, lacks DNA for checking. Germline V gives CDR1 SGHTA, CDR2 FQGTGA. The CDR3 has 14 amino acids. The chain's CDR3 is CASSRKGPQETQYF.

V gene TRBV5-5 combines with J gene TRBJ2-5; there is no DNA to check the TCRdb D call of TRBD2. This CDR3 has 15 residues. The germline gives CDR1 SGHKS, CDR2 YYEKEE (reference sequence). The CDR3 sequence is CASSFYRGGVETQYF. The full variable domain, completed using reference TRBV5-5 and TRBJ2-5, is DAGVTQSPTHLIKTRGQQVTLRCSPISGHKSVSWYQQVLGQGPQFIFQYYEKEERGRGNFPDRFSARQFPNYSSELNVNALLLGDSALYLCASSFYRGGVETQYFGPGTRLLVL.

The chain has TRBV5-1 and TRBJ1-1; lacking DNA, the TRBD1 call made by TCRdb goes unchecked. Germline V gene sequence: CDR1 SGHRS, CDR2 YFSETQ. The CDR3 totals 13 residues. The CDR3 is CASSSPGQPEAFF.

This chain connects TRBV5-4 to TRBJ2-3; TCRdb picks TRBD2, but there is no DNA to check that call. This CDR3 spans 14 amino acids. In germline, CDR1 is SGHNT, CDR2 YYREEE (reference sequence). The CDR3 reads CASSLLGPTDTQYF.

The V call is TRBV29-1, the J call TRBJ2-1; TCRdb lists TRBD1, though no DNA is available to test this call. CDR1 is SQVTM, CDR2 ANQGSEA, per germline. The CDR3 extends over 13 amino acids. This CDR3 is CSGDRQTGNEQFF.

The rearrangement links TRBV11-2 to TRBJ2-4. CDR3 size: 11 residues. Germline V lookup: CDR1 SGHAT, CDR2 FQNNGV. CDR3 in amino acids: CASSRVDIQYF.

This chain connects TRBV5-5 to TRBJ2-3. Germline V lookup: CDR1 SGHKS, CDR2 YYEKEE (reference sequence). This CDR3 is 13 amino acids long. CDR3 residues: CASSQTSTDTQYF.

The V gene is TRBV11-1, the J gene TRBJ1-5. The germline V gene has CDR1 SGHAT and CDR2 FQDESV (reference sequence). CDR3 length: 12 amino acids. The CDR3 loop is CASSFIHSPQHF. The variable domain in full, completed from reference TRBV11-1 and TRBJ1-5, reads EAEVAQSPRYKITEKSQAVAFWCDPISGHATLYWYRQILGQGPELLVQFQDESVVDDSQLPKDRFSAERLKGVDSTLKIQPAELGDSAMYLCASSFIHSPQHFGDGTRLSIL.

The chain carries TRBV12-3 or TRBV12-4 and TRBJ1-1; without DNA, the TCRdb call of TRBD1 cannot be checked. CDR3 size: 17 residues. The CDR3 loop is CANSRGVGGWVNTEAFF.

This chain uses TRBV6-1 with TRBJ2-6; TCRdb indicates TRBD1, and absent DNA this call remains unverified. Per germline, CDR1 MNHNS and CDR2 SASEGT. The CDR3 extends over 17 amino acids. The CDR3 protein is CASKPGQGRTGANVLTF.